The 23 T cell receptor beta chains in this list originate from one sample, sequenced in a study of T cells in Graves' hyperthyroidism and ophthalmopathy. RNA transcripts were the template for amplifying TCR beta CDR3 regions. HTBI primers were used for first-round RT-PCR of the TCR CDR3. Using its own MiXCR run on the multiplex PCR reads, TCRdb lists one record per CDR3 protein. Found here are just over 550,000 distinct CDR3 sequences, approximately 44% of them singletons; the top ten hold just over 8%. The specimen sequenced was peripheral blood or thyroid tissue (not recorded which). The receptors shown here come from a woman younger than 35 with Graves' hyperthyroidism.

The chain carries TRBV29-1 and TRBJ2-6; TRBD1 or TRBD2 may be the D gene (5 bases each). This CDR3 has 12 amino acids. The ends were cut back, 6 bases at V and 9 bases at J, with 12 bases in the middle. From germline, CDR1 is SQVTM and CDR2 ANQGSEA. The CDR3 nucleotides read TGCAGCGTGAGGGGCGGACACAACGTCCTGACTTTC. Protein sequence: CSVRGGHNVLTF.

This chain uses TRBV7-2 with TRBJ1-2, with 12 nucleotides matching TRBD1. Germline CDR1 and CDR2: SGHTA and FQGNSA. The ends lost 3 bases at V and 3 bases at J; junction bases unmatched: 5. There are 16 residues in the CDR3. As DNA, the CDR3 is TGTGCCAGCAGCTTGGGGACAGGGGGCGCCTACTATGGCTACACCTTC. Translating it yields CASSLGTGGAYYGYTF.

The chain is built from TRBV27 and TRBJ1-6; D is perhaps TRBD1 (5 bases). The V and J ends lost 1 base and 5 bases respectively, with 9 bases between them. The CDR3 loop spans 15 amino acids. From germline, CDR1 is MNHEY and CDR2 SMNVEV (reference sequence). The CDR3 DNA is TGTGCCAGCAGTTTATTAAGGGGAAATAATTCACCCCTCCACTTT. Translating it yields CASSLLRGNNSPLHF.

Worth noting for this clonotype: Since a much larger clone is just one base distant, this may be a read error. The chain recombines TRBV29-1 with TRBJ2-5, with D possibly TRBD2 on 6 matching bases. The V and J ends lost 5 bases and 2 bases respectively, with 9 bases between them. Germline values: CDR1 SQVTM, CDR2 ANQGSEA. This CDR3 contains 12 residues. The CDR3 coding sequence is TGCAGCGTTTTGGGGACTCAAGAGACCCAGTACTTC. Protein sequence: CSVLGTQETQYF.

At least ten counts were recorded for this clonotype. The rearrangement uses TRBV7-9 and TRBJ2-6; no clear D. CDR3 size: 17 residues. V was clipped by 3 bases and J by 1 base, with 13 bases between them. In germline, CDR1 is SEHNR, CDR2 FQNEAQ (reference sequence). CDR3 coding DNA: TGTGCCAGCAGCTTCCTAGTTGGGCAATCTGGGGCCAACGTCCTGACTTTC. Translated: CASSFLVGQSGANVLTF.

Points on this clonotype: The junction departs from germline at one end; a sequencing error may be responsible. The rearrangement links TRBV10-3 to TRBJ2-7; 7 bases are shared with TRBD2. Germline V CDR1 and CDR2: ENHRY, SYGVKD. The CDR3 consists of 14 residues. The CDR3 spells CASSYTAGSYEKYF. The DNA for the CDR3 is TGTGCCAGCAGTTACACAGCGGGGTCCTACGAGAAGTACTTC.

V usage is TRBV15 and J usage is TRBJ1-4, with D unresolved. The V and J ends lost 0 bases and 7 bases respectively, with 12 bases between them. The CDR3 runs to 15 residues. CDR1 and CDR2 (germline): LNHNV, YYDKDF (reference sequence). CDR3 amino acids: CATSRELSGGEKLFF. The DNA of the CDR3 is TGTGCCACCAGCAGAGAGCTAAGCGGTGGTGAAAAACTGTTTTTT.

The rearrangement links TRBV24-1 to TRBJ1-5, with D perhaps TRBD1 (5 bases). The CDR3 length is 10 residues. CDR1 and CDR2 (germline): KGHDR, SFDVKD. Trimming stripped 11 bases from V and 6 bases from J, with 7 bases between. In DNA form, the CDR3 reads TGTGCCAGGGGCGGTCAGCCCCAGCATTTT. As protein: CARGGQPQHF.

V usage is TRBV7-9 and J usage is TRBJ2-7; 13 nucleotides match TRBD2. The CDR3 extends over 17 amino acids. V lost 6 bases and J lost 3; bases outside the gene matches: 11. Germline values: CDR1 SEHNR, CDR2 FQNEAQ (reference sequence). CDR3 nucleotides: TGTGCCAGCAGTCCACCCCGGACTAGCGGGAGAGACTACGAGCAGTACTTC. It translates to CASSPPRTSGRDYEQYF.

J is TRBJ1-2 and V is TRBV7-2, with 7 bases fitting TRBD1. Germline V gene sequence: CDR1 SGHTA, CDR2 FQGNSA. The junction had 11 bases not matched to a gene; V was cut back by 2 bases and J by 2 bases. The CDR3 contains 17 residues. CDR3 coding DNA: TGTGCCAGCAGCTTAACCTCCCAAGTGACAGGGAACTATGGCTACACCTTC. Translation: CASSLTSQVTGNYGYTF.

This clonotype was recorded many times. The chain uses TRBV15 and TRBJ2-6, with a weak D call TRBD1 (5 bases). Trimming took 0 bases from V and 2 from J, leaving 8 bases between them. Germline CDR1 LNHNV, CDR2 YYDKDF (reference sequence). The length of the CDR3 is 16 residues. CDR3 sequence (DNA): TGTGCCACCAGCAGAGATTGGGGCGCTGGGGCCAACGTCCTGACTTTC. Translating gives CATSRDWGAGANVLTF.

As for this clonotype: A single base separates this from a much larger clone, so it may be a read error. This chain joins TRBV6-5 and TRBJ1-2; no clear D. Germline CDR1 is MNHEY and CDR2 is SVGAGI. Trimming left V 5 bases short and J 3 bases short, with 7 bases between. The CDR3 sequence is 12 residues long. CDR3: CASSGQYYGYTF. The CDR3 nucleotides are TGTGCCAGCAGTGGGCAGTACTATGGCTACACCTTC.

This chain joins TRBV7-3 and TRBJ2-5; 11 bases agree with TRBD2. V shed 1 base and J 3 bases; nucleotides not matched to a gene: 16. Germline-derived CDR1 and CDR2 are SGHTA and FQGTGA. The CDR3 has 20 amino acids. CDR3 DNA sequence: TGTGCCAGCAGCTTAAACTCAATCGGGCGGCTGGGACTAGCGGAAGAGACCCAGTACTTC. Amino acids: CASSLNSIGRLGLAEETQYF. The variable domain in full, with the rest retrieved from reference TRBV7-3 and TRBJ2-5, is GAGVSQTPSNKVTEKGKYVELRCDPISGHTALYWYRQSLGQGPEFLIYFQGTGAADDSGLPNDRFFAVRPEGSVSTLKIQRTERGDSAVYLCASSLNSIGRLGLAEETQYFGPGTRLLVL.

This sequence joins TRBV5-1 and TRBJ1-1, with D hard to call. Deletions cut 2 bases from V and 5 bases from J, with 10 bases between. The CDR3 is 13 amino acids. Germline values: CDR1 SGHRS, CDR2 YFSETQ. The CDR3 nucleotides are TGCGCCAGCAGCTTTGAGGTTCGGACTGAAGCTTTCTTT. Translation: CASSFEVRTEAFF.

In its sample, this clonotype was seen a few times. CDR3 bases: TGTGCCAGTAGTATGGCTCATAGCAATCAGCCCCAGCATTTT. This translates into CASSMAHSNQPQHF. The chain employs TRBV19 and TRBJ1-5; D gene unclear. Deletions cut 3 bases from V and 0 bases from J, with 6 bases between. This CDR3 is 14 amino acids long. Germline V lookup: CDR1 LNHDA, CDR2 SQIVND (reference sequence).

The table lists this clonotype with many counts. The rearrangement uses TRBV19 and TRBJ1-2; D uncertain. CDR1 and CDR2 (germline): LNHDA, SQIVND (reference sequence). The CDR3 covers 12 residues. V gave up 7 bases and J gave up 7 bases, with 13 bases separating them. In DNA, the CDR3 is TGTGCCAGTAAAAGGGCAGATCGTGGCTACACCTTC. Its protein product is CASKRADRGYTF.

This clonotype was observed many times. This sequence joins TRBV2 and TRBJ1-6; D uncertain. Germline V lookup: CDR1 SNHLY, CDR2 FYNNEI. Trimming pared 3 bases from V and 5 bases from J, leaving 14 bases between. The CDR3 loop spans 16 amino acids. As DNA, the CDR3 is TGTGCCAGCAGTGACGGTCGCGGACGGGATAATTCACCCCTCCACTTT. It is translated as CASSDGRGRDNSPLHF. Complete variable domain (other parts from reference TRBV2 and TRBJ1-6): EPEVTQTPSHQVTQMGQEVILRCVPISNHLYFYWYRQILGQKVEFLVSFYNNEISEKSEIFDDQFSVERPDGSNFTLKIRSTKLEDSAMYFCASSDGRGRDNSPLHFGNGTRLTVT.

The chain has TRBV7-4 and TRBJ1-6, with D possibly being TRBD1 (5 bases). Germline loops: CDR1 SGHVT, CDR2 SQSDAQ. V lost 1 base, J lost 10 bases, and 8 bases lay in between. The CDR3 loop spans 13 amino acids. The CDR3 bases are TGTGCCAGCAGCTTAGGGGGGAAGTCACCCCTCCACTTT. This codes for CASSLGGKSPLHF.

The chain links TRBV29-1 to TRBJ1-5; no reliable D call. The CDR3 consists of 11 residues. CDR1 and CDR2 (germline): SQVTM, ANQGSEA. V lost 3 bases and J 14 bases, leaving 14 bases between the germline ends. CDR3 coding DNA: TGCAGCGTTGAGGCGGGAGGTGACGAGCATTTT. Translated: CSVEAGGDEHF.

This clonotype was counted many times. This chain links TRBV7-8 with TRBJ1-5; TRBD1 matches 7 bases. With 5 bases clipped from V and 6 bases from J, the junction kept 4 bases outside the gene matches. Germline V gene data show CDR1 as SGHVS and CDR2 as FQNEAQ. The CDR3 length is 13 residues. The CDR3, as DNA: TGTGCCAGCAGCAACAGGGGAGTTCAGCCCCAGCATTTT. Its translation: CASSNRGVQPQHF. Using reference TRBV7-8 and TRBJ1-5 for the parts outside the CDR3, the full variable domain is GAGVSQSPRYKVAKRGQDVALRCDPISGHVSLFWYQQALGQGPEFLTYFQNEAQLDKSGLPSDRFFAERPEGSVSTLKIQRTQQEDSAVYLCASSNRGVQPQHFGDGTRLSIL.

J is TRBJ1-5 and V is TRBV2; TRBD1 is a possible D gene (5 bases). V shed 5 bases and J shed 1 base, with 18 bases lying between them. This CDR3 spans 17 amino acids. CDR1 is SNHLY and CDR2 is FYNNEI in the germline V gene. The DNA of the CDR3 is TGTGCCAGCAGTCCTTCCAGGGCCCGTGGGAGCAATCAGCCCCAGCATTTT. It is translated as CASSPSRARGSNQPQHF. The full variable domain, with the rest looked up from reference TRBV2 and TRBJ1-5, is EPEVTQTPSHQVTQMGQEVILRCVPISNHLYFYWYRQILGQKVEFLVSFYNNEISEKSEIFDDQFSVERPDGSNFTLKIRSTKLEDSAMYFCASSPSRARGSNQPQHFGDGTRLSIL.

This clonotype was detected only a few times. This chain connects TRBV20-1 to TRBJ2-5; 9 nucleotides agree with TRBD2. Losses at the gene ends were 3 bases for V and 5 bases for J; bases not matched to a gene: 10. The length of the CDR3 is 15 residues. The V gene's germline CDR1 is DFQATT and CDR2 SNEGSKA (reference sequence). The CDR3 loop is CSARVPGTSLETQYF. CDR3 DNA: TGCAGTGCTAGGGTACCCGGGACTAGCTTGGAGACCCAGTACTTC.

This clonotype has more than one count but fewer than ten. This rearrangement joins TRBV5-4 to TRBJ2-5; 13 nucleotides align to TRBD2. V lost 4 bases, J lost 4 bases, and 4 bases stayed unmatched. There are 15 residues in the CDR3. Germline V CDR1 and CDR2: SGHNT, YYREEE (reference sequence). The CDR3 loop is CASSTTSGRGETQYF. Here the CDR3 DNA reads TGTGCCAGCAGCACCACTAGCGGGAGGGGAGAGACCCAGTACTTC.